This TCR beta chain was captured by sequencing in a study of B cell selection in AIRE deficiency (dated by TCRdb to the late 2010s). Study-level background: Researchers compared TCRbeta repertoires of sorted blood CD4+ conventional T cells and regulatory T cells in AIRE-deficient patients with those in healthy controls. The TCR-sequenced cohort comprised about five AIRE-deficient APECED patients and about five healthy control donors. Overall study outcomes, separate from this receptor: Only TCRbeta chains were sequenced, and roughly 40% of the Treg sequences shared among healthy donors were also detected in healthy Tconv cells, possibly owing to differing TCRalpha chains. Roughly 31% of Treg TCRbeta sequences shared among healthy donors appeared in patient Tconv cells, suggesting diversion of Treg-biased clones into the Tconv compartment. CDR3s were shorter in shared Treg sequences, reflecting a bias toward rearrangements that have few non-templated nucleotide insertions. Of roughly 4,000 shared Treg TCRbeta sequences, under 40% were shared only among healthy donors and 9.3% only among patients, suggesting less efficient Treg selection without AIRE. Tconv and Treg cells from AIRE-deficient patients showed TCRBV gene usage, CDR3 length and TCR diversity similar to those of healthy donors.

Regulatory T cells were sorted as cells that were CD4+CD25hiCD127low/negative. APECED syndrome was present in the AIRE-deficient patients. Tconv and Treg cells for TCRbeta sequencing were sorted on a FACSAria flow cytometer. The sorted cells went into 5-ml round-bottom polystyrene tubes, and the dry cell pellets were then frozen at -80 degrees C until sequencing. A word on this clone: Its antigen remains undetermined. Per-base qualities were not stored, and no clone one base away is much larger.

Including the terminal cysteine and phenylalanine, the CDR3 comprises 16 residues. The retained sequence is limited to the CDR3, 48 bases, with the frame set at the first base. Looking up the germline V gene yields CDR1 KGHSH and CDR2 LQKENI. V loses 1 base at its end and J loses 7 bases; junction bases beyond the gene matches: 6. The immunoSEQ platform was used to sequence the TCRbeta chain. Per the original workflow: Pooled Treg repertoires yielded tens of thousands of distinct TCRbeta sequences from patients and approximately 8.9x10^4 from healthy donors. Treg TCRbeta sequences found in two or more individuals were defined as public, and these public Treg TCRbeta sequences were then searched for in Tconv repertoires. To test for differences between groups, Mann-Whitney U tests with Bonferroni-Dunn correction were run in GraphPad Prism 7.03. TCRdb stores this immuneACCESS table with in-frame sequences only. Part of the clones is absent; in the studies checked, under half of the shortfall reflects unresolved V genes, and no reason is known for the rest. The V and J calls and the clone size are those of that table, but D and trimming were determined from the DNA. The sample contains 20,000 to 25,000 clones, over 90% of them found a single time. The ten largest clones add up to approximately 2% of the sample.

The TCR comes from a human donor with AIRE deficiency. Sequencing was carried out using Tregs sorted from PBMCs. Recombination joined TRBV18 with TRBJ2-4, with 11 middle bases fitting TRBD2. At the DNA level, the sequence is TGTGCCAGCTCACCACTAGCGGGAGGGCCACAGAACATTCAGTACTTC. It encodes CASSPLAGGPQNIQYF.